This is a list of T cell receptor beta chains from one sample in a study of OX40 agonist ivuxolimab in advanced cancers. Repertoires were generated with immunoSEQ multiplex PCR, while TCRdb's copy carries only in-frame clones and drops some. Of roughly 50,000 clones in the sample, 60% to 80% were seen once. This sample comprised CD4+ or CD8+ T cells sorted from blood, obtained in a trial of the OX40 agonist ivuxolimab. The source is an adult with an advanced solid tumor such as melanoma, head and neck, liver or kidney cancer. CDR3s include the opening cysteine and the closing phenylalanine or tryptophan. D genes are given only for firm matches. Size tells how often a clone was seen (once, few, many) or the class of an expanded clone, and some rows leave it out.

v_call	j_call	d_call	clone_size	cdr3_nt	cdr3_aa
TRBV10-1	TRBJ2-7	NA	NA	TGCGCCAGCAGCGTCGGGACAGCGGGCGAGCAGTACTTC	CASSVGTAGEQYF
TRBV10-3	TRBJ2-3	NA	NA	TGTGCCACCGCAGGAGGGTCCCCAGATACGCAGTATTTT	CATAGGSPDTQYF
TRBV28	TRBJ2-4	NA	NA	TGTGCCAGCAGTTCCGGGGCCAAAAACATTCAGTACTTC	CASSSGAKNIQYF
TRBV5-1	TRBJ2-6	NA	NA	TGCGCCAGCAGCTGGGACTTTCTGAGCTCTGGGGCCAACGTCCTGACTTTC	CASSWDFLSSGANVLTF
TRBV19	TRBJ1-4	NA	NA	TGTGCCAGTAGTAGAAGACGGGGGCCAACTAATGAAAAACTGTTTTTT	CASSRRRGPTNEKLFF
TRBV19	TRBJ2-1	TRBD2	NA	TGTGCCAGTAATCTAGCGGGAGGCTCCTACAATGAGCAGTTCTTC	CASNLAGGSYNEQFF
TRBV12-5	TRBJ2-7	TRBD1	NA	TGTGCTAGTGGTTTGCCACCGGGACAGGGGGGATACGAGCAGTACTTC	CASGLPPGQGGYEQYF
TRBV5-5	TRBJ1-4	NA	NA	TGTGCCAGCAGCGTACAGCGAACTAATGAAAAACTGTTTTTT	CASSVQRTNEKLFF
TRBV5-4	TRBJ2-2	NA	NA	TGTGCCAGCAGCCCTTGGGGGCGGACCGGGGAGCTGTTTTTT	CASSPWGRTGELFF
TRBV12-5	TRBJ1-1	NA	few	TGTGCTAGTGGGAGGGGAGACACTGAAGCTTTCTTT	CASGRGDTEAFF
TRBV6-5	TRBJ1-1	TRBD1	NA	TGTGCCAGCAATAAACAGGGGTCCACTGAAGCTTTCTTT	CASNKQGSTEAFF
TRBV14	TRBJ2-3	NA	NA	TGTGCCAGCAGCCAAGATCTGTTGGCAGATACGCAGTATTTT	CASSQDLLADTQYF
TRBV19	TRBJ2-4	NA	NA	TGTGCCAGTAGTAGCCAGGACAGAAACATTCAGTACTTC	CASSSQDRNIQYF
TRBV7-2	TRBJ2-5	TRBD2	NA	TGTGCCAGCAGCAACCTAGCGGGGGGCCAAGAGACCCAGTACTTC	CASSNLAGGQETQYF
TRBV19	TRBJ2-3	TRBD1	NA	TGTGCCAGTAATCAGGACAGGGCAACAGATACGCAGTATTTT	CASNQDRATDTQYF
TRBV12-2	TRBJ1-2	NA	NA	TGTGCAAGTCGCTTAATCCAGGGTGGGGATAATGGCTACACCTTC	CASRLIQGGDNGYTF
TRBV7-2	TRBJ2-4	NA	few	TGTGCCAGCAGCTCAAGCCGGGGTCGGGGCAAAAACATTCAGTACTTC	CASSSSRGRGKNIQYF
TRBV28	TRBJ1-6	NA	NA	TGTGCCAGCAGCCAGGGACTCTTAGGAGCTTACGGTAATTCACCCCTCCACTTT	CASSQGLLGAYGNSPLHF
TRBV5-1	TRBJ2-7	TRBD1	once	TGCGCCAGCAGCCCCCCGGGACAGGCCTTTACCTACGAGCAGTACTTC	CASSPPGQAFTYEQYF
TRBV5-4	TRBJ2-5	NA	NA	TGTGCCAGCAGCAGTTGGGTAGCGGCAAAAGAGACCCAGTACTTC	CASSSWVAAKETQYF
TRBV6-6	TRBJ1-1	NA	NA	TGTGCCAGCAGTTACGGGTCTGGGACTGAAGCTTTCTTT	CASSYGSGTEAFF
TRBV4-2	TRBJ2-1	TRBD1	once	TGTGCCAGCAGCCTCGGGGACAGGGAGGTTGCTGAGCAGTTCTTC	CASSLGDREVAEQFF
TRBV9	TRBJ2-1	TRBD2	NA	TGTGCCAGCAGCGTAGGGTGGGAGGGCTACAATGAGCAGTTCTTC	CASSVGWEGYNEQFF
TRBV9	TRBJ2-7	NA	NA	TGTGCCAGCAGCGTAGCCACAGGGAGCGACGAGCAGTACTTC	CASSVATGSDEQYF
TRBV10-2	TRBJ2-3	NA	once	TGCGCCAGCAACTCAGGGAACACAGATACGCAGTATTTT	CASNSGNTDTQYF
TRBV7-2	TRBJ2-3	NA	NA	TGTGCCAGCAGCTTTTGGACCAGCACAGATACGCAGTATTTT	CASSFWTSTDTQYF
TRBV4-1	TRBJ2-2	NA	NA	TGCGCCAGCAGCCGGCTAGGGAACACCGGGGAGCTGTTTTTT	CASSRLGNTGELFF
TRBV11-3	TRBJ1-3	TRBD1	NA	TGTGCCAGCAGCTTAGTCGGACAGGATGCCGCGAGCTCTGGAAACACCATATATTTT	CASSLVGQDAASSGNTIYF
TRBV7-9	TRBJ2-5	NA	NA	TGTGCCAGCAGCTTACACGGGGGTGAGACCCAGTACTTC	CASSLHGGETQYF
TRBV6-5	TRBJ1-1	NA	few	TGTGCCAGTAGGGCCACAGTGGATCGCGCTGAAGCTTTCTTT	CASRATVDRAEAFF
TRBV9	TRBJ2-7	TRBD2	once	TGTGCCAGCAGCCCTCCTATTTCTAGCGGGGGGAACGAGCAGTACTTC	CASSPPISSGGNEQYF
TRBV7-2	TRBJ1-2	NA	NA	TGTGCCAGCAGCCCCAGGGGCCGGCGAGTCGGGGGCTACACCTTC	CASSPRGRRVGGYTF
TRBV19	TRBJ2-1	NA	NA	TGTGCCAGTAGACCGGGGCAGGGCGCATTCCAGTTCTTC	CASRPGQGAFQFF
TRBV27	TRBJ2-7	NA	NA	TGTGCCAGCAGTCTTCAGCCTAGCTCCTACGAGCAGTACTTC	CASSLQPSSYEQYF
TRBV6-5	TRBJ2-3	NA	NA	TGTGCCAGCAGTTACGAGGCAGGCCTGGCATTCGATACGCAGTATTTT	CASSYEAGLAFDTQYF
TRBV18	TRBJ2-3	NA	NA	TGTGCCAGCTCCCCTCCGGGGGCGGGAAGCACAGATACGCAGTATTTT	CASSPPGAGSTDTQYF
TRBV11-3	TRBJ2-2	NA	NA	TGTGCCAGCAGCTTAGGCACCGGGGAGCTGTTTTTT	CASSLGTGELFF
TRBV6-1	TRBJ2-4	NA	NA	TGTGCCAGCAGTGACGGGACGGCAGGTATAGCCAAAAACATTCAGTACTTC	CASSDGTAGIAKNIQYF
TRBV7-9	TRBJ1-4	NA	NA	TGTGCCAGCAGCTTAAGAGTGAATGAAAAACTGTTTTTT	CASSLRVNEKLFF
TRBV7-9	TRBJ1-3	NA	NA	TGTGCCAGCAGCTCAGGGGCCCTACGCAGCTCTGGAAACACCATATATTTT	CASSSGALRSSGNTIYF
TRBV6-6	TRBJ2-3	NA	NA	TGTGCTAGCACGGGCAGGGCGGGATCAGATACGCAGTATTTT	CASTGRAGSDTQYF
TRBV6-1	TRBJ2-1	NA	NA	TGTGCCAGCAGGGAGACAGGCATCCCGACTCATGAGCAGTTCTTC	CASRETGIPTHEQFF
TRBV15	TRBJ2-7	NA	NA	TGTGCCACCAGCAGAGATTTGGGAGCGCTGACCTACGAGCAGTACTTC	CATSRDLGALTYEQYF
TRBV19	TRBJ1-2	NA	NA	TGTGCCAGTAGTACAGGGTTGGGGTATGGCTACACCTTC	CASSTGLGYGYTF
TRBV7-8	TRBJ2-7	TRBD1	few	TGTGCCAGCAGCCCGGGACAGGGTCCCTACGAGCAGTACTTC	CASSPGQGPYEQYF
TRBV25-1	TRBJ1-1	NA	NA	TGTGCCAGCACCCGGGACTCGGGGACCACTGAAGCTTTCTTT	CASTRDSGTTEAFF
TRBV18	TRBJ2-7	NA	NA	TGTGCCAGCTCACCTCGAGGGTACGAGCAGTACTTC	CASSPRGYEQYF
TRBV9	TRBJ2-2	NA	NA	TGTGCCAGCAGCGCCCCGTCAGGGGCGATTAGGACCGGGGAGCTGTTTTTT	CASSAPSGAIRTGELFF
TRBV2	TRBJ1-1	NA	NA	TGTGCCAGCAGCCCCCTCGTCCTTGGATCGGTGAACACTGAAGCTTTCTTT	CASSPLVLGSVNTEAFF
TRBV9	TRBJ1-4	NA	NA	TGTGCCAGCAGCTCGGCCTCGCCGCGAGAAAAACTGTTTTTT	CASSSASPREKLFF
TRBV5-1	TRBJ2-2	TRBD2	once	TGCGCCAGCAGCCCGGGACTAGCGGGAGCGGGCACCGGGGAGCTGTTTTTT	CASSPGLAGAGTGELFF
TRBV15	TRBJ2-4	TRBD1	NA	TGTGCCACCAGCAGAGACAGGGGGCAGGACATTCAGTACTTC	CATSRDRGQDIQYF